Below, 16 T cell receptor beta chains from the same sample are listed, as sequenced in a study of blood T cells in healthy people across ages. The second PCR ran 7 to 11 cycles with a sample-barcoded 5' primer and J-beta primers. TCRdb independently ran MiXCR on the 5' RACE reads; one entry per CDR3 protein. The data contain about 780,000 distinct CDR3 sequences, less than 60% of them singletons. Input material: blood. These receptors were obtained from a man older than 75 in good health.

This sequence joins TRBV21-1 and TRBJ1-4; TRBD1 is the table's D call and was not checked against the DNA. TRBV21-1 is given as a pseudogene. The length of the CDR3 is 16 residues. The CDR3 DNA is TGTGCCAGCAGCCTTAGGGGGCGACCCGACCAAGAAAAACTGTTTTTT. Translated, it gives CASSLRGRPDQEKLFF.

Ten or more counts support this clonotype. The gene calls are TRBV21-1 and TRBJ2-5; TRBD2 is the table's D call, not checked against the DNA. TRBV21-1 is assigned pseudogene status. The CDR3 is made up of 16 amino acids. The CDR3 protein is CATPRELAGVQETQYF. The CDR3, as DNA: TGTGCCACCCCCCGGGAACTAGCGGGAGTCCAAGAGACCCAGTACTTC.

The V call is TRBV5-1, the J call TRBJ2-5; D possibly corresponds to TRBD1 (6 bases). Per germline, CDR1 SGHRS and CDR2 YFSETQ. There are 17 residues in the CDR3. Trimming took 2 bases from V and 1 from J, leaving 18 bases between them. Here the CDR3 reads CASSLGTPDQAQETQYF. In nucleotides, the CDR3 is TGCGCCAGCAGCTTAGGGACACCCGACCAGGCCCAAGAGACCCAGTACTTC.

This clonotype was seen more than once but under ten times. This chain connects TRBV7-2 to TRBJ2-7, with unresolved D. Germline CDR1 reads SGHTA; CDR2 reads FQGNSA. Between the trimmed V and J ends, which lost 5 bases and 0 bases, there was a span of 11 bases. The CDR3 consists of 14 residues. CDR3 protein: CASSLSSHSYEQYF. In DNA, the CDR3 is TGTGCCAGCAGCCTCAGTTCCCACTCCTACGAGCAGTACTTC.

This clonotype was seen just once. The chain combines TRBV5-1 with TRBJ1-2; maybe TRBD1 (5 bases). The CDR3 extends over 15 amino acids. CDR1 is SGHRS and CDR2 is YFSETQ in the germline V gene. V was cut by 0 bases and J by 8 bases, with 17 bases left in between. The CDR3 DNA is TGCGCCAGCAGCTTGGTTATTTTGGGGGATTCGGGCTACACCTTC. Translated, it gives CASSLVILGDSGYTF. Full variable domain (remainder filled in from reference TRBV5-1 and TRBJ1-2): KAGVTQTPRYLIKTRGQQVTLSCSPISGHRSVSWYQQTPGQGLQFLFEYFSETQRNKGNFPGRFSGRQFSNSRSEMNVSTLELGDSALYLCASSLVILGDSGYTFGSGTRLTVV.

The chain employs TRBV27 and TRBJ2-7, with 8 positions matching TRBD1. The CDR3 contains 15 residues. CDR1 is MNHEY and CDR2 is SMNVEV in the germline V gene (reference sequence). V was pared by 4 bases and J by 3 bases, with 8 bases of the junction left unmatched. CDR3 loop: CASSSGRQGYYEQYF. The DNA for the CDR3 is TGTGCCAGCAGTTCCGGGCGACAGGGGTACTACGAGCAGTACTTC.

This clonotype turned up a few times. CDR3 protein: CSASLAGGYNEQFF. As DNA, the CDR3 is TGCAGTGCTTCCCTAGCGGGAGGGTACAATGAGCAGTTCTTC. This rearrangement joins TRBV20-1 to TRBJ2-1, with 12 bases fitting TRBD2. CDR1 and CDR2 (germline): DFQATT, SNEGSKA (reference sequence). The CDR3 extends over 14 amino acids. Losses at the gene ends were 5 bases for V and 4 bases for J; bases not matched to a gene: 3.

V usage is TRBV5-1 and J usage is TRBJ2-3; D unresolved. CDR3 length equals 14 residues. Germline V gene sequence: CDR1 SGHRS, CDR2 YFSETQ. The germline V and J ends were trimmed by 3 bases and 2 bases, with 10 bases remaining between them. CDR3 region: CASSWADPTDTQYF. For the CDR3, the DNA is TGCGCCAGCAGCTGGGCGGATCCCACAGATACGCAGTATTTT.

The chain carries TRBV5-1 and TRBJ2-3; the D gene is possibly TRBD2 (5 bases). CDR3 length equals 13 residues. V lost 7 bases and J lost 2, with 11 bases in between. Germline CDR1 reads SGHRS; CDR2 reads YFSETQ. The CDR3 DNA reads TGCGCCAGCGCAGACCTAGCCACAGATACGCAGTATTTT. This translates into CASADLATDTQYF.

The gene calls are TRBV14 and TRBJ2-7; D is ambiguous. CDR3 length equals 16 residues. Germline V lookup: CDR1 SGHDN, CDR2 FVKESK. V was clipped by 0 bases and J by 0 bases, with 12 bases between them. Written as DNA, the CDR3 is TGTGCCAGCAGCCAAGATGCGGTTGACCGCTCCTACGAGCAGTACTTC. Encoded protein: CASSQDAVDRSYEQYF. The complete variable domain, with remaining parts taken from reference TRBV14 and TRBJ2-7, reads EAGVTQFPSHSVIEKGQTVTLRCDPISGHDNLYWYRRVMGKEIKFLLHFVKESKQDESGMPNNRFLAERTGGTYSTLKVQPAELEDSGVYFCASSQDAVDRSYEQYFGPGTRLTVT.

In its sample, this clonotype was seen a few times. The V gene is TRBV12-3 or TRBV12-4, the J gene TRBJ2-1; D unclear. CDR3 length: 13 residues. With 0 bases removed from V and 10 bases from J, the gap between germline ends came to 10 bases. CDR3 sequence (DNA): TGTGCCAGCAGTTTAGCGACGGTTGGGGAGCAGTTCTTC. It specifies CASSLATVGEQFF.

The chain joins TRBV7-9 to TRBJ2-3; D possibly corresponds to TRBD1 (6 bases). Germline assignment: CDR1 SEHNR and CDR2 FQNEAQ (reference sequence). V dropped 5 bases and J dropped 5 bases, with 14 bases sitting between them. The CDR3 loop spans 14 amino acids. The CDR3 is CASSLNRAIDTQYF. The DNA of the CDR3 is TGTGCCAGCAGCCTCAACAGGGCTATAGATACGCAGTATTTT.

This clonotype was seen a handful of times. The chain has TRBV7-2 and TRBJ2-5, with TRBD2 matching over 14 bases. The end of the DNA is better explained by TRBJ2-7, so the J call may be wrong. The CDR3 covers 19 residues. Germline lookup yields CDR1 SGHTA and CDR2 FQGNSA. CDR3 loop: CASSPNPTGTSGSQHEQYF. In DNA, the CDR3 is TGTGCCAGCAGCCCCAACCCTACCGGGACTAGCGGGAGTCAGCACGAGCAGTACTTC.

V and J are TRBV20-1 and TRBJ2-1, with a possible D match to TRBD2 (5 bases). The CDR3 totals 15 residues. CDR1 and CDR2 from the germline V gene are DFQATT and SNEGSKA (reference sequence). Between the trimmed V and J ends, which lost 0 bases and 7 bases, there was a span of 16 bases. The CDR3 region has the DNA TGCAGTGCTAGAGATTTTCTAGAGGGTAGTAATGAGCAGTTCTTC. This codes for CSARDFLEGSNEQFF.

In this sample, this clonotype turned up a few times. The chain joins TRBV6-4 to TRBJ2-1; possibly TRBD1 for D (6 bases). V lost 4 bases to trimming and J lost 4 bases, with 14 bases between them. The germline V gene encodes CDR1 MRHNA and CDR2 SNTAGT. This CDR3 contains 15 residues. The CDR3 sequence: CASSASGAGYNEQFF. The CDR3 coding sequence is TGTGCCAGCAGTGCCTCAGGGGCTGGGTACAATGAGCAGTTCTTC.

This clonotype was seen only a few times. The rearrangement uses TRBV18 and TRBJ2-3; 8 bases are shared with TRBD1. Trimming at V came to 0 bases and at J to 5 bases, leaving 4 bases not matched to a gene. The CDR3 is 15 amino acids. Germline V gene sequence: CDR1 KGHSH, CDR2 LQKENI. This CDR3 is CASSPPGQVRDTQYF. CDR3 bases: TGTGCCAGCTCACCACCGGGACAGGTTCGAGATACGCAGTATTTT.